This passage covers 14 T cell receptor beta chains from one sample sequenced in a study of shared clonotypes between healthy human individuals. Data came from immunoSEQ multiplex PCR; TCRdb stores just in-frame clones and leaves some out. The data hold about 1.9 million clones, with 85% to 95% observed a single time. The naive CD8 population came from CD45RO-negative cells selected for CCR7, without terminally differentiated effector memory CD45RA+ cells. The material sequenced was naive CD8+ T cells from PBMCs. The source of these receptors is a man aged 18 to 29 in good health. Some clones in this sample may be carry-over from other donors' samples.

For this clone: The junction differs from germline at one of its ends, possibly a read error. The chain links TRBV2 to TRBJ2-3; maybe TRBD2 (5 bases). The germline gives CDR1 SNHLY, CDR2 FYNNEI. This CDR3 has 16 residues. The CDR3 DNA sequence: TGTGCCAGCAGTAAAGCGGAGAATTGGGTAACAGATACGCAGTATTTT. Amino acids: CASSKAENWVTDTQYF. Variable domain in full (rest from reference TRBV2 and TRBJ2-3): EPEVTQTPSHQVTQMGQEVILRCVPISNHLYFYWYRQILGQKVEFLVSFYNNEISEKSEIFDDQFSVERPDGSNFTLKIRSTKLEDSAMYFCASSKAENWVTDTQYFGPGTRLTVL.

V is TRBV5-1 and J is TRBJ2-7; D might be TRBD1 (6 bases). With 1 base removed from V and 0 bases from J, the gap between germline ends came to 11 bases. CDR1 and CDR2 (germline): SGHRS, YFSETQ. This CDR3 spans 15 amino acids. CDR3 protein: CASSLSPDSSYEQYF. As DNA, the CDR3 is TGCGCCAGCAGCTTGTCCCCGGACAGCTCCTACGAGCAGTACTTC.

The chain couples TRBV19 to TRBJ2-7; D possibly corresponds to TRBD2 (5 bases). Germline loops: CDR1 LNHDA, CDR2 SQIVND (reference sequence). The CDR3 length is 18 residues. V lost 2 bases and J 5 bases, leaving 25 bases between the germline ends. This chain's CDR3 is CASSITLRSGPKGHEQYF. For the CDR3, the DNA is TGTGCCAGTAGTATAACCCTCCGGAGCGGCCCTAAGGGCCACGAGCAGTACTTC.

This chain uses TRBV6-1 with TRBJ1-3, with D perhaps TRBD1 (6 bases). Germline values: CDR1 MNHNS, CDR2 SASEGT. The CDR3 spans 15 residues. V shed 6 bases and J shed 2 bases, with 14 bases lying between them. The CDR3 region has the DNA TGTGCCAGCAGGCCCTTCCAGGGGACTGGAAACACCATATATTTT. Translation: CASRPFQGTGNTIYF.

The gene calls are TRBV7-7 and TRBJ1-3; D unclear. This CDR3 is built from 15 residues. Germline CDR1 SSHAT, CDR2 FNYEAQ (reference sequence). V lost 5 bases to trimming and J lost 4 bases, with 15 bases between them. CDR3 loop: CASSPDRSSGNTIYF. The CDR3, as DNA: TGTGCCAGCAGCCCGGACCGATCCTCGGGAAACACCATATATTTT. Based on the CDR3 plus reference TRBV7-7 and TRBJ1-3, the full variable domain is GAGVSQSPRYKVTKRGQDVTLRCDPISSHATLYWYQQALGQGPEFLTYFNYEAQPDKSGLPSDRFSAERPEGSISTLTIQRTEQRDSAMYRCASSPDRSSGNTIYFGEGSWLTVV.

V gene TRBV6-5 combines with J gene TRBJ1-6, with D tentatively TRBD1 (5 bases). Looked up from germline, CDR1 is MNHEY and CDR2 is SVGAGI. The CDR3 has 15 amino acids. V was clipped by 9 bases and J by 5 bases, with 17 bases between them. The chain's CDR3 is CASTGGQGHNSPLHF. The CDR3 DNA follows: TGTGCCAGTACGGGAGGGCAGGGACATAATTCACCCCTCCACTTT.

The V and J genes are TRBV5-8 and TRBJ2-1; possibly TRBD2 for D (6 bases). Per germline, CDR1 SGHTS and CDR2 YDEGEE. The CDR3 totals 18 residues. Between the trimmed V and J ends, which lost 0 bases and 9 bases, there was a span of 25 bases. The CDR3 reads CASSLEYIGARSEGEQFF. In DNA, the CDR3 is TGTGCCAGCAGCTTGGAGTATATAGGGGCTCGATCGGAGGGTGAGCAGTTCTTC.

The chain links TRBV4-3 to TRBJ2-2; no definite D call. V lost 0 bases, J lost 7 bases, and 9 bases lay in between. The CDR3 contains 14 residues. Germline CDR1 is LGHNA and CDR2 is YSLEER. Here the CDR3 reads CASSQDRRDGELFF. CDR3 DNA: TGCGCCAGCAGCCAAGATCGAAGGGACGGGGAGCTGTTTTTT.

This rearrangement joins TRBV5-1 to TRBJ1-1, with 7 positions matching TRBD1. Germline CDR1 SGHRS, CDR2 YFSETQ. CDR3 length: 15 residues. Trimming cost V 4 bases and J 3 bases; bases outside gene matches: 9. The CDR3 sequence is CASSPSGGGYTEAFF. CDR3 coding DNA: TGCGCCAGCAGCCCCTCAGGGGGTGGGTACACTGAAGCTTTCTTT.

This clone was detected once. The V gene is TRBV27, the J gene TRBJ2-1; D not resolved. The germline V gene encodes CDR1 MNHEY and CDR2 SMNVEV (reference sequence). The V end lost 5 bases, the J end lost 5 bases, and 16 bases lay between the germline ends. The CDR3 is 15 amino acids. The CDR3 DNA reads TGTGCCAGCAGTCGACGTACCGCACGGGACAATGAGCAGTTCTTC. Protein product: CASSRRTARDNEQFF.

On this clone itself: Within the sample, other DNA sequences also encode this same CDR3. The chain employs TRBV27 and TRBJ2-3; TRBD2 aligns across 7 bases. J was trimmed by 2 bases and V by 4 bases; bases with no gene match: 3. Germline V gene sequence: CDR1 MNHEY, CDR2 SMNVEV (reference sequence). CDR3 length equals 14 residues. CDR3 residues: CASSSAGVTDTQYF. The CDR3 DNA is TGTGCCAGCAGTTCGGCGGGGGTCACAGATACGCAGTATTTT.

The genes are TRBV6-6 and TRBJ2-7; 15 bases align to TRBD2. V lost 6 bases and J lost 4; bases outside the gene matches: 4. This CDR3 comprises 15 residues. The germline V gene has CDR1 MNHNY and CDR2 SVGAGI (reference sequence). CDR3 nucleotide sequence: TGTGCCAGCAGCGGACTAGCGGGAGGGCGGTACGAGCAGTACTTC. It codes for CASSGLAGGRYEQYF.

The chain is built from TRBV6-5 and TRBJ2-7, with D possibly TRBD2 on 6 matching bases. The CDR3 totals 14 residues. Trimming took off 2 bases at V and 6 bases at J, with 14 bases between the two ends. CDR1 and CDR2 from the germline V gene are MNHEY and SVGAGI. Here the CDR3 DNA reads TGTGCCAGCAGTTACGGCGCCCTAGCGAGCGAGCAGTACTTC. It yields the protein CASSYGALASEQYF.

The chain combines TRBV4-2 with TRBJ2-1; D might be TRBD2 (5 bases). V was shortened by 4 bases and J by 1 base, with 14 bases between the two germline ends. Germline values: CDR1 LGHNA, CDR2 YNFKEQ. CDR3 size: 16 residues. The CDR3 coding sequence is TGTGCCAGCAGCCCCTCAGGCGGACTTTCCTACAATGAGCAGTTCTTC. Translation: CASSPSGGLSYNEQFF.